Shown below are 21 T cell receptor beta chains from a single sample sequenced in a study of immune evolution from preneoplasia to lung adenocarcinoma. The data were produced by immunoSEQ multiplex PCR, yet TCRdb's version contains in-frame clones alone and is incomplete. The table records about 5,700 clones, 65% to 80% of them present only once. Source material: FFPE adjacent normal lung tissue. These receptors all come from a person aged 65-85 years with lung adenocarcinoma.

The genes are TRBV9 and TRBJ2-1, with 9 bases aligning to TRBD2. The V gene's germline CDR1 is SGDLS and CDR2 YYNGEE. V was pared by 0 bases and J by 9 bases, with 7 bases of the junction left unmatched. This CDR3 spans 15 amino acids. The CDR3 DNA reads TGTGCCAGCAGCGTAGAGGGGCGGGGGGGCGGTGAGCAGTTCTTC. Translated: CASSVEGRGGGEQFF.

This chain links TRBV5-6 with TRBJ2-7; D not certain. This CDR3 has 18 amino acids. Trimming took 4 bases from V and 3 from J, leaving 26 bases between them. CDR1 is SGHDT, CDR2 YYEEEE, per germline. Here the CDR3 DNA reads TGTGCCAGCAGCGCCCGACCCAAGGGTGGCGAACTACGCTACGAGCAGTACTTC. Translation gives CASSARPKGGELRYEQYF.

The gene calls are TRBV30 and TRBJ1-1; 7 bases match TRBD1. Germline V gene sequence: CDR1 GTSNPN, CDR2 SVGIG (reference sequence). V dropped 4 bases and J dropped 7; count of bases not matched to a gene: 6. CDR3 length: 12 residues. CDR3 sequence (DNA): TGTGCCTGGAAATTTGGGGACAGTGAAGCTTTCTTT. It specifies CAWKFGDSEAFF.

This chain uses TRBV2 with TRBJ1-5, with 8 bases identical to TRBD1. This CDR3 comprises 15 residues. CDR1 and CDR2 from the germline V gene are SNHLY and FYNNEI. V dropped 6 bases and J dropped 7; count of bases not matched to a gene: 11. CDR3 in amino acids: CASSSDRAEDQPQHF. The CDR3 region has the DNA TGTGCCAGCAGCTCGGACAGGGCGGAAGACCAGCCCCAGCATTTT.

V and J are TRBV9 and TRBJ2-2; TRBD2 agrees at 15 bases. The J segment lost 5 bases and the V segment lost 4 bases, leaving 12 bases of the junction unmatched. The germline V gene has CDR1 SGDLS and CDR2 YYNGEE. CDR3 length: 19 amino acids. The CDR3 DNA reads as TGTGCCAGCAGCTTCAGGCCGGGACTAGCGGGGGGAAAGACCGGGGAGCTGTTTTTT. Translating it yields CASSFRPGLAGGKTGELFF.

The genes are TRBV5-6 and TRBJ1-1; maybe TRBD1 (5 bases). The CDR3 has 16 residues. V lost 2 bases and J 1 base, leaving 15 bases between the germline ends. Looked up from germline, CDR1 is SGHDT and CDR2 is YYEEEE. The CDR3 loop reads CASSLFLSGRNTEAFF. DNA for the CDR3: TGTGCCAGCAGCTTATTTCTCTCAGGGAGGAACACTGAAGCTTTCTTT.

The V and J genes are TRBV7-8 and TRBJ1-2, with 10 bases aligning to TRBD1. V lost 3 bases to trimming and J lost 8 bases; unmatched junction nucleotides: 3. CDR3 length: 13 residues. Germline CDR1 and CDR2: SGHVS and FQNEAQ. The CDR3 DNA reads TGTGCCAGCAGCTTGACAGGGGGCACGGGCTACACCTTC. It specifies CASSLTGGTGYTF.

The V gene is TRBV6-6, the J gene TRBJ1-5; TRBD1 agrees at 8 bases. The CDR3 is made up of 13 amino acids. Trimming took 6 bases from V and 3 from J; bases not matched to a gene: 1. Looked up from germline, CDR1 is MNHNY and CDR2 is SVGAGI (reference sequence). DNA for the CDR3: TGTGCCAGCAGGACAGGGGTCAATCAGCCCCAGCATTTT. Protein product: CASRTGVNQPQHF.

The CDR3 spells CASRGQGGYEQYF. Written as DNA, the CDR3 is TGTGCCAGCAGGGGTCAGGGGGGCTACGAGCAGTACTTC. The gene calls are TRBV28 and TRBJ2-7; maybe TRBD1 (7 bases). The V end was cut by 6 bases, the J end by 3 bases, with 12 bases between. The CDR3 is 13 amino acids. Looked up from germline, CDR1 is MDHEN and CDR2 is SYDVKM.

There are a few counts of this clone. The chain is built from TRBV25-1 and TRBJ2-3, with a weak D call TRBD1 (6 bases). V dropped 4 bases and J dropped 6 bases, with 14 bases sitting between them. Germline V gene data show CDR1 as MGHDK and CDR2 as SYGVNS. The CDR3 length is 14 residues. CDR3 protein: CASSVTGIGDTQYF. The CDR3 DNA reads as TGTGCCAGCAGTGTTACAGGGATCGGGGATACGCAGTATTTT.

The CDR3 nucleotides are TGCGCCAGCAGCACCCAGCGGGTAGAGCAGTTCTTC. It specifies CASSTQRVEQFF. V usage is TRBV5-1 and J usage is TRBJ2-1, with D tentatively TRBD2 (6 bases). CDR1 SGHRS and CDR2 YFSETQ come from the germline V gene. This CDR3 comprises 12 residues. V was trimmed by 4 bases and J by 10 bases, leaving 12 bases between them.

This chain uses TRBV30 with TRBJ1-2, with D hard to call. Trimming shortened V by 0 bases and J by 4 bases, and 12 bases separated the two germline ends. Germline V lookup: CDR1 GTSNPN, CDR2 SVGIG (reference sequence). The CDR3 has 14 residues. Written as DNA, the CDR3 is TGTGCCTGGAGTGTACGGGTGTCGGGCTATGGCTACACCTTC. Its translation is CAWSVRVSGYGYTF.

This clone was observed a handful of times. The chain employs TRBV6-5 and TRBJ2-1, with D possibly matching TRBD2 (6 bases). There are 14 residues in the CDR3. Deletions cut 0 bases from V and 4 bases from J, with 7 bases between. Looked up from germline, CDR1 is MNHEY and CDR2 is SVGAGI. CDR3 sequence reads: CASSYSAGYNEQFF. The CDR3 DNA is TGTGCCAGCAGTTACTCAGCGGGTTACAATGAGCAGTTCTTC.

The chain uses TRBV7-9 and TRBJ2-7, with a tentative D call TRBD1 (5 bases). Germline CDR1 is SEHNR and CDR2 is FQNEAQ (reference sequence). The CDR3 is 14 amino acids. With 3 bases removed from V and 2 bases from J, the gap between germline ends came to 11 bases. This CDR3 is CASSFGDRPYEQYF. The CDR3 region has the DNA TGTGCCAGCAGCTTCGGCGACAGACCCTACGAGCAGTACTTC.

The rearrangement joins TRBV9 to TRBJ2-2; no firm D call. Between the trimmed V and J ends, which lost 3 bases and 9 bases, there was a span of 12 bases. Looked up from germline, CDR1 is SGDLS and CDR2 is YYNGEE. The CDR3 runs to 13 residues. The CDR3 spells CASSESPFRELFF. As DNA, the CDR3 is TGTGCCAGCAGCGAAAGTCCTTTCCGGGAGCTGTTTTTT.

The chain couples TRBV11-2 to TRBJ1-1; the D gene is possibly TRBD1 (6 bases). There are 17 residues in the CDR3. V was cut by 4 bases and J by 5 bases, with 23 bases left in between. The germline gives CDR1 SGHAT, CDR2 FQNNGV. CDR3 nucleotide sequence: TGTGCCAGCAGCTCACGCCCGCCCTGGTGGGGGCAGACTGAAGCTTTCTTT. Translating gives CASSSRPPWWGQTEAFF. The full variable domain, rest sourced from reference TRBV11-2 and TRBJ1-1, is EAGVAQSPRYKIIEKRQSVAFWCNPISGHATLYWYQQILGQGPKLLIQFQNNGVVDDSQLPKDRFSAERLKGVDSTLKIQPAKLEDSAVYLCASSSRPPWWGQTEAFFGQGTRLTVV.

The DNA of the CDR3 is TGTGCCACCGCCCGGGCGAGGGCTGATCAGCCCCAGCATTTT. It is translated as CATARARADQPQHF. The gene calls are TRBV28 and TRBJ1-5; unclear D gene. Germline V lookup: CDR1 MDHEN, CDR2 SYDVKM. CDR3 length: 14 amino acids. V was clipped by 10 bases and J by 5 bases, with 18 bases between them. The entire variable domain, with the rest obtained from reference TRBV28 and TRBJ1-5, is as follows: DVKVTQSSRYLVKRTGEKVFLECVQDMDHENMFWYRQDPGLGLRLIYFSYDVKMKEKGDIPEGYSVSREKKERFSLILESASTNQTSMYLCATARARADQPQHFGDGTRLSIL.

The gene calls are TRBV5-4 and TRBJ2-7, with D perhaps matching TRBD2 (6 bases). CDR1 SGHNT and CDR2 YYREEE come from the germline V gene (reference sequence). Between the trimmed V and J ends, which lost 4 bases and 9 bases, there was a span of 14 bases. CDR3 length: 12 residues. The CDR3 is CASSLEQEGQYF. CDR3 nucleotide sequence: TGTGCCAGCAGCCTCGAACAGGAGGGGCAGTACTTC.

The V gene is TRBV10-3, the J gene TRBJ1-1; no definite D call. Germline CDR1 and CDR2: ENHRY and SYGVKD. The CDR3 runs to 13 residues. The ends were cut back, 1 base at V and 1 base at J, with 4 bases in the middle. For the CDR3, the DNA is TGTGCCATCAGTGAGTTCGGGAACACTGAAGCTTTCTTT. Translated, it gives CAISEFGNTEAFF.

The rearrangement links TRBV4-2 to TRBJ2-1, with unresolved D. Germline V gene sequence: CDR1 LGHNA, CDR2 YNFKEQ. V lost 1 base, J lost 0 bases, and 13 bases lay in between. CDR3 size: 17 residues. CDR3 protein: CASSQGPAASSYNEQFF. The CDR3 DNA is TGTGCCAGCAGCCAAGGTCCGGCCGCAAGCTCCTACAATGAGCAGTTCTTC.

This sequence joins TRBV4-1 and TRBJ2-7; TRBD1 is a possible D gene (5 bases). The CDR3 covers 15 residues. Germline V CDR1 and CDR2: MGHRA, YSYEKL. V lost 4 bases and J 5 bases, leaving 18 bases between the germline ends. The CDR3 loop reads CASSLDAWQGNEQYF. CDR3 in DNA: TGCGCCAGCAGCCTAGATGCCTGGCAGGGAAACGAGCAGTACTTC.